Presented here are 3 T cell receptor beta chains from one specimen sequenced in a study of CD4+ T cells in melanoma. The table came from immunoSEQ multiplex PCR; TCRdb's copy has only in-frame clones and leaves some out. The table lists roughly 140,000 clones, roughly 91% of them singletons, with 1.5% to 1.9% in the top ten. These receptors came from a human donor with melanoma.

V gene TRBV5-1 combines with J gene TRBJ2-1; possibly TRBD1 for D (6 bases). The V and J ends lost 6 bases and 4 bases respectively, with 17 bases between them. This CDR3 comprises 15 residues. Germline-derived CDR1 and CDR2 are SGHRS and YFSETQ. CDR3 DNA: TGCGCCAGCACCCTGTCGTACAGGGAGTACAATGAGCAGTTCTTC. Translating it yields CASTLSYREYNEQFF.

The J gene is TRBJ2-3, the V gene TRBV4-1; 11 bases are a match to TRBD2. Trimming cost V 2 bases and J 4 bases; bases outside gene matches: 5. The germline CDR1 and CDR2 sequences are MGHRA and YSYEKL. The CDR3 is 16 residues long. CDR3 coding DNA: TGCGCCAGCAGCCAACTACTAGCGGGGGAATCAGATACGCAGTATTTT. It translates to CASSQLLAGESDTQYF.

The chain recombines TRBV11-2 with TRBJ2-6, with D unclear. Per germline, CDR1 SGHAT and CDR2 FQNNGV. V was pared by 5 bases and J by 7 bases, with 12 bases between. The CDR3 spans 14 residues. CDR3 DNA sequence: TGTGCCAGCAGCCTGTCCACGAGCGCCAACGTCCTGACTTTC. It yields the protein CASSLSTSANVLTF.